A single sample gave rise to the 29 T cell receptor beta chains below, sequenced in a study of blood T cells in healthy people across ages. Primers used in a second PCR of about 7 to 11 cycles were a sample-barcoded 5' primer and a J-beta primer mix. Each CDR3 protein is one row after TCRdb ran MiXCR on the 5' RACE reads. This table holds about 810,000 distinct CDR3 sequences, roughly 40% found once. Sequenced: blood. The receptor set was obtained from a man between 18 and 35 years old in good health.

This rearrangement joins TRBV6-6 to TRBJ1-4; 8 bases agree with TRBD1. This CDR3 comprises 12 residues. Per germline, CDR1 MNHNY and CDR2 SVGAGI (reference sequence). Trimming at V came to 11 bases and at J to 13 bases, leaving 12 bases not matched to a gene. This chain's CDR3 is CAGSDRGGRLFF. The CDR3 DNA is TGTGCCGGATCAGACAGGGGTGGTAGACTGTTTTTT.

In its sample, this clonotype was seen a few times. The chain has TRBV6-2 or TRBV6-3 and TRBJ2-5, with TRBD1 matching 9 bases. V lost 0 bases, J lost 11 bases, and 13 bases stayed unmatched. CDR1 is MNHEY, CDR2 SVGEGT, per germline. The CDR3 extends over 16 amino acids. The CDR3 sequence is CASSYSLHRGRLGQYF. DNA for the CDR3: TGTGCCAGCAGTTACTCGTTGCACAGGGGGCGTTTAGGTCAGTACTTC.

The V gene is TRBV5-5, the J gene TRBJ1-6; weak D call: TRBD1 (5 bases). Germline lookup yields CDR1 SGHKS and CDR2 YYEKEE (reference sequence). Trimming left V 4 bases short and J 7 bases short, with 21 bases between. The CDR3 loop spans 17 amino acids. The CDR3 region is CASSLLSGWDSNSPLHF. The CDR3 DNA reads TGTGCCAGCAGCCTCTTGTCAGGTTGGGACTCGAATTCACCCCTCCACTTT. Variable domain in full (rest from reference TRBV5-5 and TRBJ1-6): DAGVTQSPTHLIKTRGQQVTLRCSPISGHKSVSWYQQVLGQGPQFIFQYYEKEERGRGNFPDRFSARQFPNYSSELNVNALLLGDSALYLCASSLLSGWDSNSPLHFGNGTRLTVT.

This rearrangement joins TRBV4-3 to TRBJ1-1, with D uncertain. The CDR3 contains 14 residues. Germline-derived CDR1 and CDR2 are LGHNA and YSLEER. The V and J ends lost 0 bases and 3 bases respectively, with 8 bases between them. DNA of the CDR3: TGCGCCAGCAGCCAAGATTGGGAGTACACTGAAGCTTTCTTT. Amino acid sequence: CASSQDWEYTEAFF.

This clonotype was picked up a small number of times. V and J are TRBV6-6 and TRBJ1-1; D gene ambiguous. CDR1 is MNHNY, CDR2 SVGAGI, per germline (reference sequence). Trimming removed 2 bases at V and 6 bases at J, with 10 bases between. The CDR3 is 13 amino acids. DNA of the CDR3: TGTGCCAGCAGTTACGAGAGGGTGGCTGAAGCTTTCTTT. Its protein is CASSYERVAEAFF.

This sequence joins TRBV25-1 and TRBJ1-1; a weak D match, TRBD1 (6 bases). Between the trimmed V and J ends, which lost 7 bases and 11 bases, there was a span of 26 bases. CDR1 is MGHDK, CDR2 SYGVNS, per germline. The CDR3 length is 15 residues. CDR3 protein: CASNDLGQSAERAFF. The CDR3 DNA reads TGTGCCAGCAATGATCTGGGACAATCCGCGGAAAGGGCTTTCTTT.

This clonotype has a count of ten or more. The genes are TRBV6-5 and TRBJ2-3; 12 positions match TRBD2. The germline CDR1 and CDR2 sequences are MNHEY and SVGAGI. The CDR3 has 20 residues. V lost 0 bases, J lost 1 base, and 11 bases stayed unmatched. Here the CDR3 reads CASSYSGLAGRRLGTDTQYF. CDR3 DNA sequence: TGTGCCAGCAGTTACTCCGGACTAGCGGGGCGCCGACTAGGCACAGATACGCAGTATTTT.

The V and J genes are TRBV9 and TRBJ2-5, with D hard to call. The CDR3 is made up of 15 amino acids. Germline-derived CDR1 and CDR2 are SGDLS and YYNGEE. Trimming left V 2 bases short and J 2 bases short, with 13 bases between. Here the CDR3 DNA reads TGTGCCAGCAGCGTTCAACCGGAACAACAAGAGACCCAGTACTTC. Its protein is CASSVQPEQQETQYF.

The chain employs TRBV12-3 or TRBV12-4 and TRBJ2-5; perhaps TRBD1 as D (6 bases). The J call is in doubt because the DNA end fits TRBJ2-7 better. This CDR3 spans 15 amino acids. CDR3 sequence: CASSPNQGQIGEQYF. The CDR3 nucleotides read TGTGCCAGCAGTCCGAACCAAGGACAGATCGGCGAGCAGTACTTC.

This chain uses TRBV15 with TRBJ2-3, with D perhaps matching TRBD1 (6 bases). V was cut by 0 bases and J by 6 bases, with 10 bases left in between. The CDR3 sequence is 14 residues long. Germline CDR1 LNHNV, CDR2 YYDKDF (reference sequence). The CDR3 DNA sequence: TGTGCCACCAGCAGAGATATGGGGGCGGATACGCAGTATTTT. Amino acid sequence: CATSRDMGADTQYF.

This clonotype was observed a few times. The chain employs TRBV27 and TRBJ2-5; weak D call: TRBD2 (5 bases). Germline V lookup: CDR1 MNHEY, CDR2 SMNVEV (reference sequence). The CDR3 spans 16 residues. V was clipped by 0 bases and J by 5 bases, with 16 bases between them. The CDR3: CASSLSPSWVGETQYF. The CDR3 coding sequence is TGTGCCAGCAGTTTATCTCCTAGCTGGGTAGGGGAGACCCAGTACTTC.

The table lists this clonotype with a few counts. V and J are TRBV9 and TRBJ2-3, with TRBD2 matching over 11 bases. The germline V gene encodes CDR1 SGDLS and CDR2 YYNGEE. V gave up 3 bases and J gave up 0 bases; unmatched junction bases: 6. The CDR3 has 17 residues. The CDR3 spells CASSESLAGGSTDTQYF. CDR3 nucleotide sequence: TGTGCCAGCAGCGAGTCCCTAGCGGGGGGTAGCACAGATACGCAGTATTTT. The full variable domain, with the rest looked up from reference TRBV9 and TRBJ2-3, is DSGVTQTPKHLITATGQRVTLRCSPRSGDLSVYWYQQSLDQGLQFLIQYYNGEERAKGNILERFSAQQFPDLHSELNLSSLELGDSALYFCASSESLAGGSTDTQYFGPGTRLTVL.

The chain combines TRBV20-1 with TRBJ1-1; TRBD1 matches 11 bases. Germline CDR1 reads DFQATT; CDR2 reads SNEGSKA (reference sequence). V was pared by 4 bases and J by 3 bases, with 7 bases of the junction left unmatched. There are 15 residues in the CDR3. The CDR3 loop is CSATPMDRGHTEAFF. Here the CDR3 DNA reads TGCAGTGCTACGCCTATGGACAGGGGGCACACTGAAGCTTTCTTT.

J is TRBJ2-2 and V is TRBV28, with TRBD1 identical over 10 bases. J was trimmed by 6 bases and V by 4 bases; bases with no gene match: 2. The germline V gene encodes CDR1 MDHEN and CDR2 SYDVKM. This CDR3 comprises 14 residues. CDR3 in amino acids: CASSWDRGSGELFF. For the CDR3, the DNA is TGTGCCAGCAGTTGGGACAGGGGATCCGGGGAGCTGTTTTTT.

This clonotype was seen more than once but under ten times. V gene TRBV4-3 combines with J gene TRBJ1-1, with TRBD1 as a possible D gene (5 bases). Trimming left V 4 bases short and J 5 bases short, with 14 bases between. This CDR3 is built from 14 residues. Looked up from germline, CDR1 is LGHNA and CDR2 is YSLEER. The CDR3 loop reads CASSPRLRGTEAFF. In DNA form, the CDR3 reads TGCGCCAGCAGCCCAAGGCTCCGGGGGACTGAAGCTTTCTTT.

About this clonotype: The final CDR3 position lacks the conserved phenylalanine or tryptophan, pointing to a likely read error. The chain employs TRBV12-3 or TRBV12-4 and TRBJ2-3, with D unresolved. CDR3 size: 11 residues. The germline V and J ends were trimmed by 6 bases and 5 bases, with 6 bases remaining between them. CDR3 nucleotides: TGTGCCAGCAGGGGAAAAGATACGCAGTATTCT. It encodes CASRGKDTQYS.

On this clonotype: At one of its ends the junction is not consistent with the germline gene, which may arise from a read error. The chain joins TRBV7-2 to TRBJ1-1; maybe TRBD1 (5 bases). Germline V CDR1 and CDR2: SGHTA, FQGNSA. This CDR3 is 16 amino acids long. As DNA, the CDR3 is TGCGCCAGCAGCTTTGAGCAGGGCTCATTGAACACTGAAGCTTTCTTT. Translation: CASSFEQGSLNTEAFF.

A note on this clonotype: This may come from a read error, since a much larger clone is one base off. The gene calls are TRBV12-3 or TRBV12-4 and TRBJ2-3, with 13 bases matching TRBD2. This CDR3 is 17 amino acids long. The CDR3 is CVSSSTGLAGARDTQYF. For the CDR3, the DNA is TGTGTCAGCAGTTCGACCGGACTAGCGGGGGCCAGAGATACGCAGTATTTT.

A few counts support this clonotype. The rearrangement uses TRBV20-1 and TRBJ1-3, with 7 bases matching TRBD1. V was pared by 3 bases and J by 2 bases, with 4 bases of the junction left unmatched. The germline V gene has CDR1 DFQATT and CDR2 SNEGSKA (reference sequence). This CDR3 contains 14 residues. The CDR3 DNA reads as TGCAGTGCTAGTTTCAGGGGGGCTGGAAACACCATATATTTT. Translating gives CSASFRGAGNTIYF.

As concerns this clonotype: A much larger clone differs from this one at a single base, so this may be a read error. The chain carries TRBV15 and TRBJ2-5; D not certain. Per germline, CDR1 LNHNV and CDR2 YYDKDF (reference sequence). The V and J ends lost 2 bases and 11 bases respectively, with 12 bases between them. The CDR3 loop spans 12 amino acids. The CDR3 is CATSRPYNEQYF. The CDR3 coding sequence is TGTGCCACCAGCAGACCATACAATGAGCAGTACTTC.

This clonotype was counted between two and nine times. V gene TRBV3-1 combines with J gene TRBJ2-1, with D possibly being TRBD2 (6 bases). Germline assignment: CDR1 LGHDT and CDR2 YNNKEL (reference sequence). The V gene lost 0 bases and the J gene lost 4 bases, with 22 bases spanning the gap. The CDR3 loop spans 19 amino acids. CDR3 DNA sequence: TGTGCCAGCAGCCAAGAAAGGCTTGGAGTTAGCGGCAATTACAATGAGCAGTTCTTC. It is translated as CASSQERLGVSGNYNEQFF.

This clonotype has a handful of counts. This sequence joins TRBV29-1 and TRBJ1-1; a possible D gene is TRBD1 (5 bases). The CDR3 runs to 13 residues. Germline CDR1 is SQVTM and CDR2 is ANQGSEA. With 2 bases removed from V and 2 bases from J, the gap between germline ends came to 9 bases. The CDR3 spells CSVERRDNTEAFF. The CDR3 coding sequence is TGCAGCGTTGAACGTCGGGACAACACTGAAGCTTTCTTT.

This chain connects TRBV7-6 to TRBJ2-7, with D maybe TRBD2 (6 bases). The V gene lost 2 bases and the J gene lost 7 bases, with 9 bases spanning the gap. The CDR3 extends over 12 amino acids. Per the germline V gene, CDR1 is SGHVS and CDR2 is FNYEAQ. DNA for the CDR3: TGTGCCAGCAGCTTATGGGGGAGGGAGCAGTACTTC. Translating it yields CASSLWGREQYF.

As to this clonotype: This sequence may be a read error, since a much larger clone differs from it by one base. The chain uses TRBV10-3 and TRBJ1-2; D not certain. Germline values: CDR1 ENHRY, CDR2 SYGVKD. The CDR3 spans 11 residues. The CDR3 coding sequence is TGTGCCATCCAGTCGGACTATGACTACACCTTC. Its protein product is CAIQSDYDYTF.

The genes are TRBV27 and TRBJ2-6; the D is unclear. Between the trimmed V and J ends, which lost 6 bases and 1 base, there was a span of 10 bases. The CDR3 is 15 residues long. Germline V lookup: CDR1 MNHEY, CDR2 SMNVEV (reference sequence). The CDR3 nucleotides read TGTGCCAGCAGCCCTACACTTTCTGGGGCCAACGTCCTGACTTTC. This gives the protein CASSPTLSGANVLTF.

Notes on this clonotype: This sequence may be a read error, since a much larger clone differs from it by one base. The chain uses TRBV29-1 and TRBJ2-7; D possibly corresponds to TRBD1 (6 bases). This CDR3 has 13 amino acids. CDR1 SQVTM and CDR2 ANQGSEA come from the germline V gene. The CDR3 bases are TGCAGCGTCACAGGGTCAAGCTCCGACGAGCAGTACTTC. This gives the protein CSVTGSSSDEQYF.

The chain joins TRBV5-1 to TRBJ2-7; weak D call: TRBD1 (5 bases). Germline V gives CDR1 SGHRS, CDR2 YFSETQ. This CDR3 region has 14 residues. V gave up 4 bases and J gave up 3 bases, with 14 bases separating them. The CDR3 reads CASSRDRSNYEQYF. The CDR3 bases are TGCGCCAGCAGCCGTGACAGATCCAACTACGAGCAGTACTTC.

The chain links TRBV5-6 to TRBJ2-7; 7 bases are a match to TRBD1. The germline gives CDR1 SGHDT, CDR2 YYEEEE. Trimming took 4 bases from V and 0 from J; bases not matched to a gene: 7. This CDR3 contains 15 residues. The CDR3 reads CASSRRTGSSYEQYF. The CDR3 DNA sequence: TGTGCCAGCAGCCGTCGGACAGGAAGCTCCTACGAGCAGTACTTC. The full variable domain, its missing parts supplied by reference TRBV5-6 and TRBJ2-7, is DAGVTQSPTHLIKTRGQQVTLRCSPKSGHDTVSWYQQALGQGPQFIFQYYEEEERQRGNFPDRFSGHQFPNYSSELNVNALLLGDSALYLCASSRRTGSSYEQYFGPGTRLTVT.

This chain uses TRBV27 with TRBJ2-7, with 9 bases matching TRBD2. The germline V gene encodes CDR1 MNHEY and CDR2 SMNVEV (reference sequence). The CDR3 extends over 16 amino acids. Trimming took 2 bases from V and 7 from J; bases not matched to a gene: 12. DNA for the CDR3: TGTGCCAGCAGTTTACTTTCTCTAGCGGGGTCCCTGGAGCAGTACTTC. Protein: CASSLLSLAGSLEQYF.